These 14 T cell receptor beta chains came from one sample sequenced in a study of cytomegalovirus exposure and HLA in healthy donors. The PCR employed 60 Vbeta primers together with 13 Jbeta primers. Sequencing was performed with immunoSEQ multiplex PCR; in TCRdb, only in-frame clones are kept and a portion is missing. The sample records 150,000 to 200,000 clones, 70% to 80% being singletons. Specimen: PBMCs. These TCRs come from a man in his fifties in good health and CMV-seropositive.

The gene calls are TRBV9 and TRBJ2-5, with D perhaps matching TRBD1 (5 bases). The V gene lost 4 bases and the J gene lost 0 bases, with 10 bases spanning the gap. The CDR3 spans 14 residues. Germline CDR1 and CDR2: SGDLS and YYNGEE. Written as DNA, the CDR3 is TGTGCCAGCAGCTCTGGACACAACCAAGAGACCCAGTACTTC. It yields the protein CASSSGHNQETQYF.

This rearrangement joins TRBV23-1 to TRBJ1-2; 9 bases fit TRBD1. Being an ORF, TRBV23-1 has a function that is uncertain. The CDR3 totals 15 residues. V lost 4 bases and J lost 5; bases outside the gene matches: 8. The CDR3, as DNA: TGCGCCAGCAGTCCCCCGACAGGGGGGGAATATGGCTACACCTTC. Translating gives CASSPPTGGEYGYTF.

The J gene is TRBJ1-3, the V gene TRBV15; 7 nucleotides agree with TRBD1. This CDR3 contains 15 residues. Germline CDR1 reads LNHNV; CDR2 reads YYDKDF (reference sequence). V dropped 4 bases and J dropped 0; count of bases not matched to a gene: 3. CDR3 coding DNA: TGTGCCACCAGCATAGACAGGGACTCTGGAAACACCATATATTTT. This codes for CATSIDRDSGNTIYF.

The CDR3 region is CASSSSGGAGDTQYF. The CDR3 DNA reads as TGTGCCAGCAGCTCTAGCGGGGGGGCGGGCGATACGCAGTATTTT. The V call is TRBV7-2, the J call TRBJ2-3; TRBD2 agrees at 12 bases. J was trimmed by 6 bases and V by 4 bases; bases with no gene match: 5. Germline V gives CDR1 SGHTA, CDR2 FQGNSA. The CDR3 runs to 15 residues. The variable domain in full, completed from reference TRBV7-2 and TRBJ2-3, reads GAGVSQSPSNKVTEKGKDVELRCDPISGHTALYWYRQSLGQGLEFLIYFQGNSAPDKSGLPSDRFSAERTGGSVSTLTIQRTQQEDSAVYLCASSSSGGAGDTQYFGPGTRLTVL.

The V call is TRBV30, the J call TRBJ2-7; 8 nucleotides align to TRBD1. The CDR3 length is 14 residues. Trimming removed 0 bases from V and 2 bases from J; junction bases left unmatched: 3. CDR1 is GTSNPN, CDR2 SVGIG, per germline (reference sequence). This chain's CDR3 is CAWSVQTGAYEQYF. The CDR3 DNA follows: TGTGCCTGGAGTGTCCAGACAGGGGCCTACGAGCAGTACTTC. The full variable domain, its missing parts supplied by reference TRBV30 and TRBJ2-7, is SQTIHQWPATLVQPVGSPLSLECTVEGTSNPNLYWYRQAAGRGLQLLFYSVGIGQISSEVPQNLSASRPQDRQFILSSKKLLLSDSGFYLCAWSVQTGAYEQYFGPGTRLTVT.

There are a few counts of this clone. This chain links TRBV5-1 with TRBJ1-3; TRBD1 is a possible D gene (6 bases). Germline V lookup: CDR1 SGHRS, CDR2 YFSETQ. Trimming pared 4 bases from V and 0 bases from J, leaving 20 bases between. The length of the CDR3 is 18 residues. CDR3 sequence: CASSPWRGATSSGNTIYF. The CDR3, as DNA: TGCGCCAGCAGCCCCTGGCGGGGGGCTACCTCCTCTGGAAACACCATATATTTT.

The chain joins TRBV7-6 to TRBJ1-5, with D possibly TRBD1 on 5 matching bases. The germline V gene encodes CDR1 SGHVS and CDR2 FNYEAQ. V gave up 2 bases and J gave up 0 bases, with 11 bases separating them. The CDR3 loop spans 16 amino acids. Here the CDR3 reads CASSLRPGHSNQPQHF. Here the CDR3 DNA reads TGTGCCAGCAGCTTAAGGCCCGGACATAGCAATCAGCCCCAGCATTTT.

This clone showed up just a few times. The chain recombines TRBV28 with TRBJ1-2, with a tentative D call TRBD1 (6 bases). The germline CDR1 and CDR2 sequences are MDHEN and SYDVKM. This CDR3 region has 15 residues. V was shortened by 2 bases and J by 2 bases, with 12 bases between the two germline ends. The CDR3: CASSLRGRGNYGYTF. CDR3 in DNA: TGTGCCAGCAGTTTAAGGGGCAGGGGCAACTATGGCTACACCTTC.

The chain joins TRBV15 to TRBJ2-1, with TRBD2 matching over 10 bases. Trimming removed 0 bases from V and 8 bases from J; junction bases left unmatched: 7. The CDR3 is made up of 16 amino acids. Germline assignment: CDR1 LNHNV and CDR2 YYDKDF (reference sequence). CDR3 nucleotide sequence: TGTGCCACCAGCAGAGAAGCGGGGGGGGCCCTCCATGAGCAGTTCTTC. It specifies CATSREAGGALHEQFF.

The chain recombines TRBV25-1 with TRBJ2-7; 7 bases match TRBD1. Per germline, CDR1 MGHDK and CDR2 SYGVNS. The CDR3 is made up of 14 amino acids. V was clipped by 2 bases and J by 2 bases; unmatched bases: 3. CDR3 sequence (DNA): TGTGCCAGCAGTGAACCTGGGACAGCCTACGAGCAGTACTTC. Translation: CASSEPGTAYEQYF.

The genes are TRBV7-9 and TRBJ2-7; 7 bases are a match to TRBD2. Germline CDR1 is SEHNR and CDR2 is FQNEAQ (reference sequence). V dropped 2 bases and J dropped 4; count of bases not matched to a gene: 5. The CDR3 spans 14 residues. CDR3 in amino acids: CASSLMGEGYEQYF. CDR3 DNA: TGTGCCAGCAGCTTAATGGGGGAGGGGTACGAGCAGTACTTC.

As DNA, the CDR3 is TGTGCCAGCAGCCCTACTACTAGCGGAGCCTACGAGCAGTACTTC. It translates to CASSPTTSGAYEQYF. V is TRBV4-2 and J is TRBJ2-7; 8 nucleotides line up with TRBD2. This CDR3 has 15 amino acids. V dropped 4 bases and J dropped 2; count of bases not matched to a gene: 7. CDR1 and CDR2 (germline): LGHNA, YNFKEQ.

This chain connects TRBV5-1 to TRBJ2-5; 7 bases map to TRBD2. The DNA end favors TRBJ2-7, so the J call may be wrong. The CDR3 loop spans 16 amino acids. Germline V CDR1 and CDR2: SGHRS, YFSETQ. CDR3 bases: TGCGCCAGCAGCCCGAGGGGAGGGGCCGCATCCTACGAGCAGTACTTC. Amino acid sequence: CASSPRGGAASYEQYF.

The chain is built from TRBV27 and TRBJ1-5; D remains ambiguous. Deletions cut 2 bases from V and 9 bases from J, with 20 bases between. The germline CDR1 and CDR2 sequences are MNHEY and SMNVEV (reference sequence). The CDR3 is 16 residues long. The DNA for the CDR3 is TGTGCCAGCAGTTTAAATCCGCCAGGCCCATTAGGGCCCCAGCATTTT. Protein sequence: CASSLNPPGPLGPQHF.